This T cell receptor (beta chain) came from a study of cytotoxic CD8 clonotypes in ibrutinib-treated CLL. Study findings and constraints: Ibrutinib response saw clonality rise, and progression saw it return toward baseline. Pretreatment clonality was elevated relative to age-matched healthy donors and paralleled circulating CD8+ T-cell counts.

Repertoires were generated with immunoSEQ multiplex PCR, while TCRdb's copy carries only in-frame clones and drops some. Seen here are some 10,000 clones, about four fifths observed once, and the top ten hold around 16%. Details on this clone: Its antigen is not identified. A junction boundary mismatches the germline segment, possibly from a read error.

Germline V gene data show CDR1 as SSHAT and CDR2 as FNYEAQ (reference sequence). The CDR3 extends over 13 amino acids. This clonotype originated in a human donor with chronic lymphocytic leukemia. The chain recombines TRBV7-7 with TRBJ2-3; D not certain. Sequencing used PBMCs, obtained at disease progression, from a patient treated with ibrutinib. CDR3 in amino acids: CASSLQITDTQYF. The CDR3 region has the DNA TGTGCTAGCAGCTTGCAGATCACAGATACGCAGTATTTT.